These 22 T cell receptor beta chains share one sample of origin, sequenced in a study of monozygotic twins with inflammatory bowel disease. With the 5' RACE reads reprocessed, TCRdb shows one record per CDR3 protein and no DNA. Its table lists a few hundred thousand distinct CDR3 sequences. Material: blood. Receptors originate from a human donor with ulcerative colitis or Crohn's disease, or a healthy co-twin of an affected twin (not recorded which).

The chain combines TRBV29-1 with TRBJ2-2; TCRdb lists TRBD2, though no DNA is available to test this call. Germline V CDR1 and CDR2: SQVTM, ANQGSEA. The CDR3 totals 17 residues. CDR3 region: CSVLGSLAGGDTGELFF.

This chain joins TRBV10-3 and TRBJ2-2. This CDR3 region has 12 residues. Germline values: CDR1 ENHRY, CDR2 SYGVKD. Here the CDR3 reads CAISKTTGELFF.

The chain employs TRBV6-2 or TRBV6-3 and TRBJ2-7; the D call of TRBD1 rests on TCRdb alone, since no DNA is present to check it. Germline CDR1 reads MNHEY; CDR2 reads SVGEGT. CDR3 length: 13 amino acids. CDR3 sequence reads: CASSRDRSYEQYF.

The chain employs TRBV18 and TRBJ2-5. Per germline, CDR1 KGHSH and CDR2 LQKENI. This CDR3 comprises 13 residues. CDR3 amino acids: CASSRDPQQTQYF.

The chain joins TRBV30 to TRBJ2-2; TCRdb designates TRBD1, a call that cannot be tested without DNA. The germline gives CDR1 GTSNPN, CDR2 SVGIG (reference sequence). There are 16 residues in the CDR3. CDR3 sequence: CAWSQGTLANTGELFF.

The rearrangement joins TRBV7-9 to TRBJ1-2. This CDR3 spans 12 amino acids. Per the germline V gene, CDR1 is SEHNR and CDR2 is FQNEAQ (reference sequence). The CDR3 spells CASSLGPDGYTF.

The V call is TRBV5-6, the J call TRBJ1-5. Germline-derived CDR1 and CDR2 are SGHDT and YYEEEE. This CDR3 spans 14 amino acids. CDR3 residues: CASSSQARKDPQHF.

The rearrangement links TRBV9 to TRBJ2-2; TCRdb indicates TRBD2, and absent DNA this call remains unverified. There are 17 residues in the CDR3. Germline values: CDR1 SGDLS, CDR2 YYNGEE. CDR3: CASSARPPGTPTGELFF. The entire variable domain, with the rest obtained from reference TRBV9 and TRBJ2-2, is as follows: DSGVTQTPKHLITATGQRVTLRCSPRSGDLSVYWYQQSLDQGLQFLIQYYNGEERAKGNILERFSAQQFPDLHSELNLSSLELGDSALYFCASSARPPGTPTGELFFGEGSRLTVL.

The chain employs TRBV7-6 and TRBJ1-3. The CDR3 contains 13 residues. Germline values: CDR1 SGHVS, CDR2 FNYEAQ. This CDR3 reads CASKRTDGNTIYF.

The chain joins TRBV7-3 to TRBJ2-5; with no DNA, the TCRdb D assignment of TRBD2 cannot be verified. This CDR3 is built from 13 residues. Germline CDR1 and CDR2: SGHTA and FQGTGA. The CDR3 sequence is CASSFRDGETQYF.

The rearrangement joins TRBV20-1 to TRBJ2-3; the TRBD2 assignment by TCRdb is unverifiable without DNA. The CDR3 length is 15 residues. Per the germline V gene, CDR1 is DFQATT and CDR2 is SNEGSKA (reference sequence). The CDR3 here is CSAWGTKQNTDTQYF.

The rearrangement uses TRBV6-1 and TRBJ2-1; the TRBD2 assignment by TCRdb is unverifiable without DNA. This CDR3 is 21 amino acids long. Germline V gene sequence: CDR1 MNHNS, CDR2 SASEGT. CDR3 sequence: CASSEYGSGQLAGGLYSEQFF.

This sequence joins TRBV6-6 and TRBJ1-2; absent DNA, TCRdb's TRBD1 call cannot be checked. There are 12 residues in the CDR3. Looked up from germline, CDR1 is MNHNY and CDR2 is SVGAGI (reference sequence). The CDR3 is CASSSQGAGYTF.

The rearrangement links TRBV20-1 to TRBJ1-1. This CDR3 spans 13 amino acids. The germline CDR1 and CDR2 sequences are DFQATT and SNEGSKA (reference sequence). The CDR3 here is CSALLGMAETAFF.

The CDR3 loop reads CASSFLLDSGYTF. The chain carries TRBV12-3 or TRBV12-4 and TRBJ1-2; TCRdb gives TRBD1 as the D gene, but with no DNA this cannot be confirmed. This CDR3 is built from 13 residues.

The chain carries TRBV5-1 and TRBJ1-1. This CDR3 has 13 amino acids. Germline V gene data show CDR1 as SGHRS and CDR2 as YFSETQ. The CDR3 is CASSPAGDTEAFF.

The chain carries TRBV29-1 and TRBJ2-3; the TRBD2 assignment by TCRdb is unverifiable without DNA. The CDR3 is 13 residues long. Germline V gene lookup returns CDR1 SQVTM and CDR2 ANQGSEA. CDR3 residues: CSVGGGSGDTQYF.

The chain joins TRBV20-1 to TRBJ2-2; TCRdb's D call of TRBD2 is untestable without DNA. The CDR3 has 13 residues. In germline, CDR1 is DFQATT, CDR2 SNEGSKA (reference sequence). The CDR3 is CSARFRGLGELFF.

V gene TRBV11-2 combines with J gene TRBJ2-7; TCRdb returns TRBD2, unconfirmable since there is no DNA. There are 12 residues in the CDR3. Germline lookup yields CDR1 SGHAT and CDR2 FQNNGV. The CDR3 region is CASKRGSYEQYF.

CDR3 loop: CASRTGISLGYTF. The chain carries TRBV19 and TRBJ1-2. Germline V gene sequence: CDR1 LNHDA, CDR2 SQIVND (reference sequence). CDR3 size: 13 residues.

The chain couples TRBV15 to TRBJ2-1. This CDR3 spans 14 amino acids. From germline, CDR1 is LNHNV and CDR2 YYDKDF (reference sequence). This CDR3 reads CATSRDLLYNEQFF.

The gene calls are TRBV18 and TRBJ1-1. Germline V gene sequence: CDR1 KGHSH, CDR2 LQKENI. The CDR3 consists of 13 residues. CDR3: CASSPPEDTEAFF. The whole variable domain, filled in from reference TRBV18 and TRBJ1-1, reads NAGVMQNPRHLVRRRGQEARLRCSPMKGHSHVYWYRQLPEEGLKFMVYLQKENIIDESGMPKERFSAEFPKEGPSILRIQQVVRGDSAAYFCASSPPEDTEAFFGQGTRLTVV.